The source of this T cell receptor (beta chain) is a study of cytomegalovirus exposure and HLA in healthy donors. Study outcomes and limitations: Specificity for CMV antigens was confirmed in vitro for a few of the CMV-associated chains. The study recorded 160 or so TCR beta chains that were cytomegalovirus-associated.

Data came from immunoSEQ multiplex PCR; TCRdb stores just in-frame clones and leaves some out. Found here are approximately 270,000 clones, 80% to 90% of them singletons; the top ten hold roughly 1%. A remark on this clone: Its antigen remains unidentified.

Germline loops: CDR1 SGHTA, CDR2 FQGNSA. The CDR3 runs to 15 residues. Trimming removed 1 base from V and 1 base from J, with 11 bases in between. The sample comprised PBMCs. This clonotype was obtained from a woman aged 18-29 years in good health and CMV-seronegative. The chain is built from TRBV7-2 and TRBJ2-7, with D possibly matching TRBD2 (6 bases). CDR3 nucleotides: TGTGCCAGCAGCTTAGAGGCGCGGGGTTCCTACGAGCAGTACTTC. Translation gives CASSLEARGSYEQYF.